This is a list of T cell receptor beta chains from one sample in a study of T cells after yellow fever vaccination. TCRdb ran MiXCR on the 5' RACE reads and lists one entry per CDR3 protein. This sample yields 400,000 or so distinct CDR3 sequences, of which over 5% are seen a single time; 15% belongs to the top ten. The sample was PBMCs, taken 5 days after the yellow fever booster vaccination. Receptor source: a man aged 25 to 40 who received the YFV17D yellow fever vaccine. Both conserved end residues are part of each CDR3. The D gene is left open where the match is weak. The listing skips clone size in some rows; elsewhere it reads once, few, many or a size class.

CDR3nt | CDR3aa | d_gene | v_gene | abundance | j_gene
TGTGCCAGCAGTTCGTATCACAGGGTCCACGAGCAGTACTTC | CASSSYHRVHEQYF | . | TRBV6-2/TRBV6-3 | few | TRBJ2-7
TGCAGTGCAAAGGGGGCGAGTATCTCCTACGAGCAGTACTTC | CSAKGASISYEQYF | TRBD1 | TRBV20-1 | . | TRBJ2-7
TGTGCCAGCAGCCCTATGTGGGAAGGGGATGGCTACACCTTC | CASSPMWEGDGYTF | . | TRBV5-5 | . | TRBJ1-2
TGTGCCAGCAGTGAATATACCGTGGGGGCCGGGGAGCTGTTTTTT | CASSEYTVGAGELFF | . | TRBV25-1 | few | TRBJ2-2
TGCGCCAGCAGCTTCGGGACTAGCGAGGCAGATACGCAGTATTTT | CASSFGTSEADTQYF | TRBD2 | TRBV5-1 | few | TRBJ2-3
TGTGCCAGCAGTTACCAGACAGCCGACTACGAGCAGTACTTC | CASSYQTADYEQYF | . | TRBV6-2/TRBV6-3 | few | TRBJ2-7
TGCAGTGCTAAAGTACAGGGAGTTCAATCAGATACGCAGTATTTT | CSAKVQGVQSDTQYF | . | TRBV20-1 | . | TRBJ2-3
TGTGCCAGCTCACCACCCGGCGGGAGCTCCTACAATGAGCAGTTCTTC | CASSPPGGSSYNEQFF | TRBD2 | TRBV18 | many | TRBJ2-1
TGTGCCAGCAGCACACACCCCGCCGGACACGAGTATAATTCACCCCTCCACTTT | CASSTHPAGHEYNSPLHF | . | TRBV9 | many | TRBJ1-6
TGCGCCAGCAGCCAAGAGAGTCAGGGGTACGGTCAGCCCCAGCATTTT | CASSQESQGYGQPQHF | . | TRBV4-3 | many | TRBJ1-5
TGTGCCAGCAGCGCCCGTGGGGGGAACGAAAAACTGTTTTTT | CASSARGGNEKLFF | . | TRBV9 | few | TRBJ1-4
TGTGCCAGCAGCCAAGAATGGGGGCGTTCGGACATTCAGTACTTC | CASSQEWGRSDIQYF | . | TRBV3-1 | many | TRBJ2-4
TGTGCCAGCTGTCCCGTGGCAGACTCCTACGAGCAGTACTTC | CASCPVADSYEQYF | . | TRBV18 | few | TRBJ2-7
TGCAGCGTTGACTCAACTAGCGGGGGCACCTCCTACAATGAGCAGTTCTTC | CSVDSTSGGTSYNEQFF | TRBD2 | TRBV29-1 | few | TRBJ2-1
TGCGCCAGCAGCATCGAAGGTATCGGGTCTGGGGCCAACGTCCTGACTTTC | CASSIEGIGSGANVLTF | . | TRBV5-1 | few | TRBJ2-6
TGTGCCAGCAGCCCATATGGCATCGATGAGCAGTTCTTC | CASSPYGIDEQFF | . | TRBV14 | few | TRBJ2-1
TGCAGTGCTAGAGGACTAACCAACCAAGAGACCCAGTACTTC | CSARGLTNQETQYF | . | TRBV20-1 | few | TRBJ2-5
TGTGCCAGCAGTTTAGGTAGGAAGAATGAGCAGTTCTTC | CASSLGRKNEQFF | . | TRBV12-3/TRBV12-4 | . | TRBJ2-1
TGTGCCAGCAGCTCCTCTTCTCCCAGGACTAGTGGAACCGGGGAGCTGTTTTTT | CASSSSSPRTSGTGELFF | TRBD2 | TRBV11-2 | few | TRBJ2-2
TGCAGCGCTGTGGGAGTGTTCAATGAGCAGTTCTTC | CSAVGVFNEQFF | . | TRBV29-1 | . | TRBJ2-1
TGTGCCAGCAGCGGCGGGGTGATTGCCGAGCAGTACTTC | CASSGGVIAEQYF | . | TRBV5-4 | . | TRBJ2-7
TGCAGTGCTTCGGGACAGGGAGACTACGAGCAGTACTTC | CSASGQGDYEQYF | TRBD1 | TRBV20-1 | many | TRBJ2-7
TGTGCCAGCAGCTCTAGGAAGGCTGGTGAGCAGTTCTTC | CASSSRKAGEQFF | . | TRBV7-8 | . | TRBJ2-1
TGTGCCAGCAGCTTAGCAGAGGGCTATGGCTACACCTTC | CASSLAEGYGYTF | . | TRBV7-2 | many | TRBJ1-2
TGTGCCAGCAGTCAACTAGCGGGAAAGCAGTTCTTC | CASSQLAGKQFF | TRBD2 | TRBV27 | few | TRBJ2-1
TGCGCCAGCAGCTTAACAGGGGCCCACGCCTACGAGCAGTACTTC | CASSLTGAHAYEQYF | TRBD1 | TRBV5-1 | . | TRBJ2-7
TGTGCCAGCAGCCACGAGGTAGCCTACTCCTACGAGCAGTACTTC | CASSHEVAYSYEQYF | . | TRBV7-2 | . | TRBJ2-7
TGTGCCAGCCCCGGGGGGGGACGGTACAATGAGCAGTTCTTC | CASPGGGRYNEQFF | TRBD2 | TRBV18 | many | TRBJ2-1
TGTGCCAGCTCACCACGGACTAGCGGTGATGAGCAGTTCTTC | CASSPRTSGDEQFF | TRBD2 | TRBV18 | . | TRBJ2-1
TGTGCCAGCAGCCCTGGATGGACTGAAGCTTTCTTT | CASSPGWTEAFF | . | TRBV12-3/TRBV12-4 | . | TRBJ1-1